A single T cell receptor beta chain is shown here with its context. This clonotype appeared a few times. No cognate antigen has been identified for it. The input lacks base qualities; no much larger clone sits a single base away. These data belong to a study of response to subunit inactivated influenza vaccine listed by TCRdb under 2018. With respect to the entire study: To follow how T cells responded to a trivalent subunit inactivated influenza vaccine, the researchers relied on deep quantitative profiling of the T cell receptor repertoire.

The germline V and J ends show losses of 4 bases and 5 bases respectively, and no gene match explains 11 bases of the junction. From cysteine to phenylalanine, the CDR3 is 16 amino acids long. Of the read, only the CDR3 DNA is kept; its 48 bases are in frame from base 1. CDR1 and CDR2, per the germline V gene, are SGHDN and FVKESK. Overall results and qualifications from the work: It was suggested by the authors that each seasonal influenza vaccination may recruit only a limited number of new T cells.

The library was produced with RT-PCR. The run used an Illumina HiSeq 2500. Using fastp trimming at Q25 and MiXCR clonotype assembly, TCRdb reanalyzed the public sequencing data and kept in-frame beta chains. Rows with one shared CDR3 protein collapse into an entry with the most common genes and DNA. Present in this sample are 500,000 to 600,000 distinct CDR3 sequences, approximately 11% of which were seen just once. 9.5% to 12% of the sample is in the top ten clones. These records were also assigned to another study, of T cells expressing NK-cell markers. Per the second study: 5'RACE template switching, by which a universal primer site and unique molecular identifiers were added, was used to make TCR beta cDNA libraries. In sorted CD3+CD56+NKG2C+, CD3+CD56+NKG2C- and CD3+CD56-NKG2C+ T-cell subsets from several donors, TCR beta-chain repertoires were profiled. Among the eight sequenced donors, only one was HCMV-seronegative, while the other seven were HCMV-seropositive. To restrict sorting to alphabetaTCR-expressing T cells, an anti-gammadeltaTCR antibody was added in several experiments. In 5 to 7 donors, the dominant CD3+CD56+NKG2C+ clonotypes ranked among the top 10 CD8+ clonotypes, making up roughly 1.0-8% of CD8+ T cells. Those dominant clonotypes were again the most abundant among CD3+CD56-NKG2C+ cells in a handful of donors, at about 25-65%. Whether the expanded NKG2C-expressing T cell clones were specific for HCMV antigens was left unclear. The eight sequenced donors were randomly selected healthy volunteers, three men and five women. HCMV serostatus was determined by detecting HCMV-specific IgG in serum with a commercial ELISA kit. Ficoll density gradient centrifugation was used to isolate peripheral blood mononuclear cells from blood. For five to seven donors, unsorted PBMC were also used to sequence bulk peripheral blood T-cell repertoires. cDNA synthesis was primed from the TCR beta constant segment, followed by two successive PCR amplification steps. The libraries were sequenced on Illumina HiSeq 2000/2500, MiSeq or NextSeq, producing 2 x 150 bp reads. Reads were demultiplexed and grouped by UMI with MIGEC, and clonotypes were assembled and quantified with MiTCR. To exclude erroneous sequences, any TCR cDNA sequence not supported by at least two reads was discarded. The tcR package was used for downstream repertoire analysis, with clonotypes matched between fractions based on CDR3 nucleotide sequence plus V segment. Antigen specificity was annotated against VDJdb with VDJmatch, allowing one amino acid substitution in CDR3.

Here the chain combines TRBV14 and TRBJ2-1; TRBD2 lines up with 7 middle nucleotides. The sample was PBMCs from blood, taken on the day of vaccination. The origin of this receptor is a man aged 50-60 years who received an inactivated influenza vaccine. Donor details come from another sample of the same person, matched by shared clones. The CDR3 protein: CASSLLPPAGNNEQFF. The bases are TGTGCCAGCAGCCTTCTCCCCCCAGCGGGAAACAATGAGCAGTTCTTC.